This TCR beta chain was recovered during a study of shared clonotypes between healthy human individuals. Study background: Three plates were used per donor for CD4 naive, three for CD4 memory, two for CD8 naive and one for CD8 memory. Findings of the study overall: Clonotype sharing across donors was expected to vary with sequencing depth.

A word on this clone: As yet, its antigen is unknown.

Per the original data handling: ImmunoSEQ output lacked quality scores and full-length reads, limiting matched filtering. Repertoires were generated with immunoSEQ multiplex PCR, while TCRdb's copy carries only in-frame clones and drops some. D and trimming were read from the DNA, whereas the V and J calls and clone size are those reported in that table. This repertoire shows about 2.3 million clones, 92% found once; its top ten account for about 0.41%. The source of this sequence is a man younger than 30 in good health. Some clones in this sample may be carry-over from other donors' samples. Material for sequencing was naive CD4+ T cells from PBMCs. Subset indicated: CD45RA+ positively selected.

Here the CDR3 reads CSVKGRFAEKLFF. As DNA, the CDR3 is TGCAGCGTCAAAGGCCGGTTCGCGGAAAAACTGTTTTTT. This chain connects TRBV29-1 to TRBJ1-4; the D is unclear. CDR1 is SQVTM, CDR2 ANQGSEA, per germline. CDR3 length: 13 residues. Trimming removed 6 bases at V and 8 bases at J, with 16 bases between.